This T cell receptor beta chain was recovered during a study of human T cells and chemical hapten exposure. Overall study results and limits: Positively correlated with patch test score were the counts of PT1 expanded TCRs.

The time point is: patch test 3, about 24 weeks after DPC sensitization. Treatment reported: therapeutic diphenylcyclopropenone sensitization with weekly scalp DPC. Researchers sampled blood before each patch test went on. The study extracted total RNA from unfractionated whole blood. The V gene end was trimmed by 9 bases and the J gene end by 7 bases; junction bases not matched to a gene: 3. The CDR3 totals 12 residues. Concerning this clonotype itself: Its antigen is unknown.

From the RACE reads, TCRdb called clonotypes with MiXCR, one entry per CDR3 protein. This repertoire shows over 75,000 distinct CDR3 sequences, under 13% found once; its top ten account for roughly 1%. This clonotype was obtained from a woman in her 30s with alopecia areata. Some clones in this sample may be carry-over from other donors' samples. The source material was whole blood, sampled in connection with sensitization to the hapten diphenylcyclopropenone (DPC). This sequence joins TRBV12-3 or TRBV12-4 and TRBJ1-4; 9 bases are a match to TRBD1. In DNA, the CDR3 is TGTGCCAGTGGGACAGGGTTTGAAAAACTGTTTTTT. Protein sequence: CASGTGFEKLFF.